These 27 T cell receptor beta chains came from one sample sequenced in a study of T cells in Graves' hyperthyroidism and ophthalmopathy. Amplified regions were TCR beta CDR3 sequences from RNA transcripts. TCR CDR3 regions were first amplified by RT-PCR with HTBI primers. TCRdb independently ran MiXCR on the multiplex PCR reads; one entry per CDR3 protein. The table includes over 550,000 distinct CDR3 sequences, approximately 15% detected once. The sequencing input was blood. These receptors were collected from a woman between 18 and 29 years old with Graves' hyperthyroidism.

The chain employs TRBV19 and TRBJ1-1; D ambiguous. The CDR3 is 14 amino acids. The V gene's germline CDR1 is LNHDA and CDR2 SQIVND (reference sequence). V was trimmed by 3 bases and J by 3 bases, leaving 11 bases between them. Here the CDR3 DNA reads TGTGCCAGTAGTATGTGGGTAGAGGACACTGAAGCTTTCTTT. Amino acids: CASSMWVEDTEAFF.

The table lists this clonotype with many counts. The chain has TRBV15 and TRBJ1-5, with D hard to call. This CDR3 spans 13 amino acids. V was clipped by 1 base and J by 4 bases, with 5 bases between them. Germline V lookup: CDR1 LNHNV, CDR2 YYDKDF (reference sequence). CDR3 nucleotides: TGTGCCACCAGCAGAGGTGGAAATCAGCCCCAGCATTTT. As protein: CATSRGGNQPQHF.

This clonotype came up many times. V gene TRBV3-1 combines with J gene TRBJ2-3, with TRBD2 matching over 7 bases. In germline, CDR1 is LGHDT, CDR2 YNNKEL (reference sequence). The trim removed 0 bases at V and 0 bases at J, leaving 0 bases unmatched. This CDR3 has 15 residues. CDR3: CASSQELASTDTQYF. CDR3 in DNA: TGTGCCAGCAGCCAAGAACTAGCGAGCACAGATACGCAGTATTTT.

This clonotype was recorded many times. The CDR3: CASSSPLGYNEQFF. CDR3 DNA sequence: TGTGCCAGCAGTTCCCCCCTGGGGTACAATGAGCAGTTCTTC. The chain combines TRBV12-3 or TRBV12-4 with TRBJ2-1; no clear D gene. CDR3 size: 14 residues. Trimming removed 4 bases from V and 4 bases from J, with 11 bases in between.

This clonotype has a count of ten or more. The gene calls are TRBV27 and TRBJ2-7; 10 positions agree with TRBD2. The V and J ends lost 3 bases and 7 bases, in that order; junction bases with no gene match: 12. The CDR3 length is 16 residues. The V gene's germline CDR1 is MNHEY and CDR2 SMNVEV (reference sequence). This CDR3 is CASSFGGGTSANEQYF. The CDR3 nucleotides read TGTGCCAGCAGTTTTGGAGGCGGGACTAGCGCGAATGAGCAGTACTTC.

Ten or more counts support this clonotype. The chain recombines TRBV30 with TRBJ1-2; 9 bases align to TRBD1. V lost 4 bases and J lost 3; bases outside the gene matches: 9. This CDR3 comprises 15 residues. Germline CDR1 and CDR2: GTSNPN and SVGIG (reference sequence). The CDR3 nucleotides read TGTGCCTGGATTACGTGGGACAGGGAGGACTATGGCTACACCTTC. It translates to CAWITWDREDYGYTF.

Of note for this clonotype: One base away lies a much larger clone, so this may be a sequencing read error. Lacking the conserved final phenylalanine or tryptophan, this CDR3 likely reflects a read error. V and J are TRBV29-1 and TRBJ2-1, with TRBD1 as a possible D gene (5 bases). The CDR3 totals 13 residues. Germline lookup yields CDR1 SQVTM and CDR2 ANQGSEA. The germline V and J ends were trimmed by 4 bases and 1 base, with 8 bases remaining between them. The CDR3 here is CSVGGQSYNEQFL. In DNA form, the CDR3 reads TGCAGCGTTGGAGGACAATCCTACAATGAGCAGTTCCTC.

This clonotype was observed many times. V is TRBV10-3 and J is TRBJ1-1, with 8 bases matching TRBD1. The V gene end was trimmed by 2 bases and the J gene end by 5 bases; junction bases not matched to a gene: 4. Looked up from germline, CDR1 is ENHRY and CDR2 is SYGVKD. The CDR3 spans 14 residues. CDR3 nucleotides: TGTGCCATCAGTGAGCAGGGGGCACGAACTGAAGCTTTCTTT. Amino acids: CAISEQGARTEAFF.

This clonotype was counted many times. The chain joins TRBV30 to TRBJ1-1, with 8 bases identical to TRBD1. This CDR3 contains 13 residues. The J segment lost 6 bases and the V segment lost 1 base, leaving 4 bases of the junction unmatched. Germline V gene data show CDR1 as GTSNPN and CDR2 as SVGIG (reference sequence). CDR3 DNA sequence: TGTGCCTGGAGTGCGGACAGGGCCGCTGAAGCTTTCTTT. This sequence encodes CAWSADRAAEAFF.

This clonotype was recorded many times. The gene calls are TRBV7-2 and TRBJ2-1; 9 positions match TRBD2. Germline V gives CDR1 SGHTA, CDR2 FQGNSA. V lost 1 base, J lost 7 bases, and 11 bases stayed unmatched. The CDR3 spans 17 residues. The CDR3, as DNA: TGTGCCAGCAGCTTAGTACCTAGCGGGATACTGGGGAATGAGCAGTTCTTC. Protein product: CASSLVPSGILGNEQFF.

J is TRBJ2-7 and V is TRBV4-3; 10 positions agree with TRBD2. The CDR3 sequence is 15 residues long. Trimming took 8 bases from V and 5 from J; bases not matched to a gene: 12. Germline CDR1 reads LGHNA; CDR2 reads YSLEER. This chain's CDR3 is CASGPLAGAGDEQYF. As DNA, the CDR3 is TGCGCCAGCGGCCCCCTAGCGGGAGCGGGCGACGAGCAGTACTTC.

The V gene is TRBV9, the J gene TRBJ1-4; tentatively, D is TRBD1 (6 bases). The V gene lost 3 bases and the J gene lost 3 bases, with 12 bases spanning the gap. The CDR3 spans 15 residues. CDR1 is SGDLS and CDR2 is YYNGEE in the germline V gene. CDR3 in DNA: TGTGCCAGCAGCGCCTCCGGGGGCCCTAATGAAAAACTGTTTTTT. This encodes CASSASGGPNEKLFF.

This clonotype was found a few times. The V call is TRBV6-1, the J call TRBJ2-4; the D is unclear. Looked up from germline, CDR1 is MNHNS and CDR2 is SASEGT. The CDR3 length is 14 residues. With 5 bases removed from V and 6 bases from J, the gap between germline ends came to 14 bases. The CDR3 reads CASSSPDGPNIQYF. The CDR3 bases are TGTGCCAGCAGTTCGCCGGACGGACCAAACATTCAGTACTTC.

The V and J genes are TRBV20-1 and TRBJ2-5, with 8 bases lining up with TRBD2. Per the germline V gene, CDR1 is DFQATT and CDR2 is SNEGSKA (reference sequence). V shed 6 bases, J shed 3 bases, and the junction held 12 bases outside the gene matches. The CDR3 spans 15 residues. CDR3 in amino acids: CSAPRLFGGEETQYF. CDR3 in DNA: TGCAGTGCCCCTCGATTATTCGGGGGGGAAGAGACCCAGTACTTC.

There are a few counts of this clonotype. The genes are TRBV7-9 and TRBJ1-4, with D unresolved. Trimming stripped 5 bases from V and 10 bases from J, with 17 bases between. Germline-derived CDR1 and CDR2 are SEHNR and FQNEAQ (reference sequence). CDR3 length: 14 amino acids. CDR3 bases: TGTGCCAGCAGCCCACGGACGGCGGACGGAAAACTGTTTTTT. It codes for CASSPRTADGKLFF.

V and J are TRBV29-1 and TRBJ2-3, with 9 nucleotides matching TRBD1. The CDR3 contains 14 residues. The trim removed 8 bases at V and 0 bases at J, leaving 6 bases unmatched. The germline CDR1 and CDR2 sequences are SQVTM and ANQGSEA. DNA of the CDR3: TGCAGCACCTGGACAGGGGCTAGCACAGATACGCAGTATTTT. This gives the protein CSTWTGASTDTQYF.

This rearrangement joins TRBV18 to TRBJ2-5; D is uncertain. CDR3 size: 13 residues. Trimming took off 2 bases at V and 0 bases at J, with 4 bases between the two ends. Looked up from germline, CDR1 is KGHSH and CDR2 is LQKENI. The CDR3 DNA follows: TGTGCCAGCTCACCAGCGTACCAAGAGACCCAGTACTTC. Residues: CASSPAYQETQYF.

The genes are TRBV4-1 and TRBJ1-5, with a possible D match to TRBD1 (5 bases). Trimming took off 0 bases at V and 3 bases at J, with 21 bases between the two ends. Germline lookup yields CDR1 MGHRA and CDR2 YSYEKL. This CDR3 has 19 amino acids. As DNA, the CDR3 is TGCGCCAGCAGCCAAGATGGGGACCGCATCCGGGCCTTCAATCAGCCCCAGCATTTT. Translation gives CASSQDGDRIRAFNQPQHF.

A word on this clonotype: The CDR3 does not close with the conserved phenylalanine or tryptophan, likely indicating a read error. The chain has TRBV5-1 and TRBJ1-1, with D possibly TRBD1 on 6 matching bases. Germline V gene sequence: CDR1 SGHRS, CDR2 YFSETQ. The CDR3 length is 15 residues. This CDR3 is CASSVAPWGLSEAFL. The CDR3 region has the DNA TGTGCCAGCAGCGTAGCCCCTTGGGGGCTGTCAGAAGCTTTCCTT.

In regard to this clonotype: One junction end disagrees with the germline gene, perhaps due to a read error. The chain is built from TRBV9 and TRBJ1-2; no clear D gene. Germline assignment: CDR1 SGDLS and CDR2 YYNGEE. The length of the CDR3 is 15 residues. The CDR3 loop is CAGSVEWTDNYGYTF. DNA for the CDR3: TGTGCCGGCAGCGTAGAATGGACGGATAACTATGGCTACACCTTC.

This clonotype turned up a few times. V usage is TRBV20-1 and J usage is TRBJ1-1, with no clear D. Per the germline V gene, CDR1 is DFQATT and CDR2 is SNEGSKA (reference sequence). The CDR3 length is 12 residues. The V gene lost 5 bases and the J gene lost 1 base, with 8 bases spanning the gap. CDR3 residues: CSAGHRNTEAFF. The CDR3 DNA follows: TGCAGTGCTGGTCACAGGAACACTGAAGCTTTCTTT.

The rearrangement links TRBV19 to TRBJ1-3; no definite D call. Looked up from germline, CDR1 is LNHDA and CDR2 is SQIVND (reference sequence). CDR3 length: 12 residues. V was trimmed by 6 bases and J by 4 bases, leaving 7 bases between them. This chain's CDR3 is CASRSGGNTIYF. The DNA of the CDR3 is TGTGCCAGTAGGTCGGGCGGAAACACCATATATTTT.

This clonotype was seen at least ten times. This chain uses TRBV20-1 with TRBJ2-1, with D perhaps matching TRBD2 (5 bases). The germline V gene has CDR1 DFQATT and CDR2 SNEGSKA (reference sequence). The germline V and J ends were trimmed by 2 bases and 6 bases, with 14 bases remaining between them. The CDR3 covers 14 residues. CDR3 nucleotide sequence: TGCAGTGCTAGATCCGCAACGGGATTCAATGAGCAGTTCTTC. Translating gives CSARSATGFNEQFF.

This clonotype came up many times. The chain joins TRBV6-9 to TRBJ1-2; no definite D call. V shed 10 bases and J shed 4 bases, with 22 bases lying between them. The CDR3 is 15 amino acids. The germline CDR1 and CDR2 sequences are MNHGY and SVAAGI. CDR3 in DNA: TGTGCCACCCACCCAGTTGACACATCTGTCTATGGCTACACCTTC. This gives the protein CATHPVDTSVYGYTF.

The CDR3 sequence: CASSIAGLAGSYEQYF. The CDR3 DNA follows: TGTGCCAGCAGCATTGCAGGACTAGCGGGCAGCTACGAGCAGTACTTC. The rearrangement uses TRBV7-2 and TRBJ2-7; TRBD2 aligns across 11 bases. The CDR3 runs 16 residues. Germline V gene lookup returns CDR1 SGHTA and CDR2 FQGNSA. J gave up 3 bases and V 5 bases, and 9 bases lay outside the gene matches.

The J gene is TRBJ1-1, the V gene TRBV10-3, with D uncertain. The CDR3 has 15 amino acids. Germline lookup yields CDR1 ENHRY and CDR2 SYGVKD. Deletions cut 0 bases from V and 2 bases from J, with 10 bases between. CDR3 sequence reads: CAISESIWSNTEAFF. Here the CDR3 DNA reads TGTGCCATCAGTGAGTCGATATGGAGTAACACTGAAGCTTTCTTT.

This clonotype has ten or more counts. CDR3 region: CASSLTSGGGGEQFF. The CDR3, as DNA: TGTGCCAGCAGTCTGACTAGCGGGGGGGGTGGTGAGCAGTTCTTC. The chain joins TRBV12-3 or TRBV12-4 to TRBJ2-1; 14 bases are a match to TRBD2. CDR3 length: 15 residues. Trimming removed 5 bases from V and 9 bases from J; junction bases left unmatched: 6.